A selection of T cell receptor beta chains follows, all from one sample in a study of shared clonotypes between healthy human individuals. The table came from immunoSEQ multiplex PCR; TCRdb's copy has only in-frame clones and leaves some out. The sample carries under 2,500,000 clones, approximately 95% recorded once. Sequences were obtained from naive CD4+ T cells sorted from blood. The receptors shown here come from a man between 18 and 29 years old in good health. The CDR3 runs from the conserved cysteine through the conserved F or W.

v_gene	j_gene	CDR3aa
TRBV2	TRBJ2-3	CASRAGGSDTQYF
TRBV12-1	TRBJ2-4	CASRPTRRTSGRPAKNIQYF
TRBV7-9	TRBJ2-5	CASTSGTQETQYF
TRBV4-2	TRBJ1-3	CASSQEGRGGAGNTIYF
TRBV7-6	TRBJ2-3	CASGFGQPSTDTQYF
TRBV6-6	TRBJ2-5	CASSYSLALGQETQYF
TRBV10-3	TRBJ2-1	CAISDYGLAANEQFF
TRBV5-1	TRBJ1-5	CASSPAGHQPQHF
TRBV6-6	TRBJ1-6	CASSYQNNSPLHF
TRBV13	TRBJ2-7	CASSPRRISGRGEQYF
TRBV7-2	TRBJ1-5	CASSLGFRQTANQPQHF
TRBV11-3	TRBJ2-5	CASSLGGREQETQYF
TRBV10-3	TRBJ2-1	CAISEGESEQFF
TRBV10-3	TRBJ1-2	CAISGGTSLQDYTF
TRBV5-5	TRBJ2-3	CASSTGGTDTQYF
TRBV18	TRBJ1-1	CASSRVDRRVNTEAFF
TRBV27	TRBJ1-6	CASSLMVRAWDSPLHF
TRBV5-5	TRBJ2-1	CASSLHNGGWTYNEQFF
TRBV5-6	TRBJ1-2	CASSLDRSNYGYTF
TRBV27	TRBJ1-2	CASLPSLGGYGYTF
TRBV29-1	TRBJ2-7	CSVYETRSNEQYF
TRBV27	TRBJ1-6	CASSSLVSPLHF
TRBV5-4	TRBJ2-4	CASSLPGPQNIQYF
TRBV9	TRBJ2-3	CASSRRGEGTDTQYF
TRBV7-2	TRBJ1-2	CASSSPQTEIYGYTF
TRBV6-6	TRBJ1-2	CASSSGGWYGYTF
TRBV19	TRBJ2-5	CASTSQLESGTQYF
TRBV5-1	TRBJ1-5	CASSLSGGFQPQHF
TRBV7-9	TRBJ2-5	CASSFSTGKETQYF
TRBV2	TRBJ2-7	CASSEGGYEQYF
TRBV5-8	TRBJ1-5	CASSFDFPGGNQPQHF
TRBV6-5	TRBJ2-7	CASSLYWTGGYEQYF
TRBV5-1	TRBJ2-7	CASSLRTSGGASYEQYF
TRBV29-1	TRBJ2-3	CSVEPGTGTDTQYF
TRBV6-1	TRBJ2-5	CASRWTSYQETQYF
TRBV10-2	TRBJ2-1	CASRVAGGGLREQFF
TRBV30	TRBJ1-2	CAWSSLLTGYTF
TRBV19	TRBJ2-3	CASSIPFDTQYF
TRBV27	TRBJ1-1	CASSLVPGANTEAFF
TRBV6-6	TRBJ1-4	CASSDRGGNEKLFF
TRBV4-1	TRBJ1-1	CASSRQGYTEAFF
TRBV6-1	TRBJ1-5	CASSEETVGIGQPQHF
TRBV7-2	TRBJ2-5	CASSRTSGETQYF
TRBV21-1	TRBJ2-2	CASSKDSSGPNTGELFF
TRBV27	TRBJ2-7	CASSPTLALLDEQYF
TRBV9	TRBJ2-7	CASSLTGAAYEQYF
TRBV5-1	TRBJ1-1	CASSDISGGRVAFF
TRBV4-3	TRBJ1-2	CASSRETGDGTYGYTF
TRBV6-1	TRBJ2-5	CASSSTSGRVETQYF
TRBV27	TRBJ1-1	CASSLSRNTEAFF
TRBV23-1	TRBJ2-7	CARARKGQGCDYEQYF
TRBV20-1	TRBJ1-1	CSASPTFSLF
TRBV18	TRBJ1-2	CASSPTGLLAGYTF
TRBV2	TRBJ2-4	CASSEWEAKNIQYF
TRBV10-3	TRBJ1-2	CAISVGTDNYGYTF